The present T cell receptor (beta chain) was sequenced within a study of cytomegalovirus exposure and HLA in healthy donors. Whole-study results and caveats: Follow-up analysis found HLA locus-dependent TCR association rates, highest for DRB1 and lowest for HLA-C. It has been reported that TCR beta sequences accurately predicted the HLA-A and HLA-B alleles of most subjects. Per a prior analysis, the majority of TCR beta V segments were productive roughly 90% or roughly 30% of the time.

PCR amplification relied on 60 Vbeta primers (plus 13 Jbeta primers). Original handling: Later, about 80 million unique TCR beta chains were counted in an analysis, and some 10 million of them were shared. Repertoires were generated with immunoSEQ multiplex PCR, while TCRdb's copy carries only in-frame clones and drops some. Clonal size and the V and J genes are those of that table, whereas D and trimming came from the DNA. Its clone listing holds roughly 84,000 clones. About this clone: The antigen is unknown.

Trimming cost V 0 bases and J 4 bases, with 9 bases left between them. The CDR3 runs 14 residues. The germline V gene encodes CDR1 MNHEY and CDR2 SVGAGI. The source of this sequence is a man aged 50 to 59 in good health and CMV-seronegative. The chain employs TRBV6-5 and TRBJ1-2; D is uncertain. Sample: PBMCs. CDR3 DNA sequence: TGTGCCAGCAGTTACTCGATCCGGGTCTATGGCTACACCTTC. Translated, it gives CASSYSIRVYGYTF.